This TCR beta chain was observed in a study of technical replicates of blood from a handful of donors. The table came from immunoSEQ multiplex PCR; TCRdb's copy has only in-frame clones and leaves some out. The profile shows about 74,000 clones, about 91% of them singletons. The CDR3 runs to 15 residues. Per germline, CDR1 LNHDA and CDR2 SQIVND (reference sequence). Trimming at V came to 8 bases and at J to 5 bases, leaving 13 bases not matched to a gene. Material for sequencing was T cells isolated from PBMCs. The chain employs TRBV19 and TRBJ2-3, with TRBD1 matching over 7 bases. The receptor was isolated from a human donor in good health. As DNA, the CDR3 is TGTGCCAGTCTCGACCCCCGGGACAGAAAAGATACGCAGTATTTT. Its translation: CASLDPRDRKDTQYF. Filled out from reference TRBV19 and TRBJ2-3, the complete variable domain reads DGGITQSPKYLFRKEGQNVTLSCEQNLNHDAMYWYRQDPGQGLRLIYYSQIVNDFQKGDIAEGYSVSREKKESFPLTVTSAQKNPTAFYLCASLDPRDRKDTQYFGPGTRLTVL.